This is a list of T cell receptor beta chains from one sample in a study of T-cell reconstitution after alpha-beta-depleted transplantation in children. Via MiXCR, TCRdb re-called the PCR reads, giving one row per CDR3 protein. This repertoire shows 640,000 or so distinct CDR3 sequences, over 15% found once; its top ten account for about 1.1%. The sample in question was PBMCs from the stem cell graft donor, obtained from the stem cell graft. The receptor set was obtained from a human donor who donated a stem cell graft to a child with acute myeloid leukemia. Each CDR3 is given with its conserved first and last residue. D genes are given only for firm matches. Some rows mark clone size as missing; the rest say once, few, many or name a class of expanded clone.

>TRBV7-6|-|TRBD2|TRBJ2-7
TGTGCCAGCAGCTCTGGGACTAGCGGAACCTACGAGCAGTACTTC
CASSSGTSGTYEQYF
>TRBV12-3/TRBV12-4|many|-|TRBJ1-4
TGTGCCAGCAGTTTAGCGGCGGGGGGTAGTGAAAAACTGTTTTTT
CASSLAAGGSEKLFF
>TRBV12-3/TRBV12-4|-|-|TRBJ2-3
TGTGCCTGCGAGGGGGGGGGAACAGATACGCAGTATTTT
CACEGGGTDTQYF
>TRBV20-1|-|TRBD1|TRBJ1-5
TGCTGTGCCCACGAACGAAGGACAGGGGCCGGCAATCAGCCCCAGCATTTT
CCAHERRTGAGNQPQHF
>TRBV7-9|-|-|TRBJ1-2
TGTGCCAGCAGCTTAGCCCAAAGGGGCTACACCTTC
CASSLAQRGYTF
>TRBV20-1|many|TRBD1|TRBJ1-5
TGCAGTGCTAGAGATAGACAGGGGGAGGGGCATCAGCCCCAGCATTTT
CSARDRQGEGHQPQHF
>TRBV11-3|-|-|TRBJ1-1
TGTGCCAGCAGCTTAGAGGGACCTATGAACACTGAAGCTTTCTTT
CASSLEGPMNTEAFF
>TRBV6-5|many|TRBD1|TRBJ1-6
TGTGCCAGCAGCTCCGCCGGGACAGGGCCCGCACCCCTCCACTTT
CASSSAGTGPAPLHF
>TRBV29-1|many|-|TRBJ2-1
TGCAGCGTTGGAGGTCATGAGCAGTTCTTC
CSVGGHEQFF
>TRBV5-1|many|-|TRBJ1-1
TGCGCCAGCGACCCAGAGGCTCCTGAAGCTTTCTTT
CASDPEAPEAFF
>TRBV6-5|many|-|TRBJ2-7
TGTGCCAGCAGCCCTGGGACCTACGAGCAGTACTTC
CASSPGTYEQYF
>TRBV20-1|many|-|TRBJ1-1
TGCAGTGCCTCCCGGGGGGGGTTGAACACTGAAGCTTTCTTT
CSASRGGLNTEAFF
>TRBV12-3/TRBV12-4|many|TRBD1|TRBJ2-1
TGTGCCAGCAGTTTCGACAGGGTTTCTGAGCAGTTCTTC
CASSFDRVSEQFF
>TRBV20-1|-|-|TRBJ1-2
TGCAGTGCTAGAGATTATACGGGGGCTCCCTATGGCTACACCTTC
CSARDYTGAPYGYTF
>TRBV11-1|-|TRBD1|TRBJ1-2
TGTGCCAGCAGCTTAGGGACTTTAAGACAGGGGGCGAACTATGGCTACACCTTC
CASSLGTLRQGANYGYTF
>TRBV7-2|-|-|TRBJ1-2
TGTGCCAGCAGCTTAGAGGCAGGGAGGAACTATGGCTACACCTTC
CASSLEAGRNYGYTF
>TRBV12-3/TRBV12-4|-|TRBD1|TRBJ2-7
TGTGCCAGCAGTCCCCGCCGGGGACAGCAGTACGAGCAGTACTTC
CASSPRRGQQYEQYF
>TRBV5-1|-|TRBD1|TRBJ1-1
TGCGCCAGCAGGTGGGACAGGGCAACTGAAGCTTTCTTT
CASRWDRATEAFF
>TRBV24-1|many|-|TRBJ2-1
TGTGCCACCAGTGAGGGCAGAAGCTCCTACAATGAGCAGTTCTTC
CATSEGRSSYNEQFF
>TRBV15|few|TRBD1|TRBJ2-3
TGTGCCACCAGCCCGGACAGGGGGCGCGATACGCAGTATTTT
CATSPDRGRDTQYF
>TRBV20-1|many|TRBD2|TRBJ2-5
TGCAGTGCTAGCTTCGGGCGCGGGAGTGAGACCCAGTACTTC
CSASFGRGSETQYF
>TRBV25-1|-|-|TRBJ2-2
TGTGCCAGCAGCCCTACCGCGAGGGCCCGGACCGGGGAGCTGTTTTTT
CASSPTARARTGELFF
>TRBV5-5|many|-|TRBJ2-1
TGTGTCAGCAGTCTCGGTGGGGAGCAGTTCTTC
CVSSLGGEQFF
>TRBV7-2|few|TRBD1|TRBJ2-1
TGTGCCAGCAGGCGTGGCCCGACAGGGACGAATGAGCAGTTCTTC
CASRRGPTGTNEQFF
>TRBV10-3|many|-|TRBJ1-5
TGTGCCACATCAGGGGCGGGAGGCAATCAGCCCCAGCATTTT
CATSGAGGNQPQHF
>TRBV2|few|TRBD1|TRBJ1-2
TGTGCCAGCGGGGAACAGGGGAATAGCTACACCTTC
CASGEQGNSYTF
>TRBV20-1|few|-|TRBJ2-3
TGCAGTGCTAGGATTCTTGGGGGGCTTTTGTATACGCAGTATTTT
CSARILGGLLYTQYF
>TRBV7-9|many|-|TRBJ2-5
TGTGCCAGCAGCTTATCAGGGAAAGAGACCCAGTACTTC
CASSLSGKETQYF
>TRBV7-2|-|-|TRBJ2-3
TGTGCCAGCAGCTTAAGGCGGGACGGACACACAGATACGCAGTATTTT
CASSLRRDGHTDTQYF
>TRBV20-1|many|-|TRBJ2-5
TGCAGTGCTTCCAGGGGTCTCCAAGAGACCCAGTACTTC
CSASRGLQETQYF
>TRBV7-2|-|-|TRBJ1-3
TGTGCCAGCAGCTTAATGGGCATGGGGCGCTCTGGAAACACCATATATTTT
CASSLMGMGRSGNTIYF
>TRBV4-3|few|-|TRBJ2-7
TGCGCCAGCAGCCAGTTTTCGACAGAAAACTACGAGCAGTACTTC
CASSQFSTENYEQYF
>TRBV7-6|many|-|TRBJ1-4
TGTGCCAGCAGCTCCTTCCAGGGTGATGCGGGCGAAAAACTGTTTTTT
CASSSFQGDAGEKLFF
>TRBV6-1|few|-|TRBJ1-6
TGTGCCAGCAGTGGGCGGGACTCCCGGGGGTCACCCCTCCACTTT
CASSGRDSRGSPLHF
>TRBV12-3/TRBV12-4|few|TRBD1|TRBJ1-5
TGTGCCAGCAGCGGGACAGGGGATAGCAATCAGCCCCAGCATTTT
CASSGTGDSNQPQHF
>TRBV9|-|TRBD2|TRBJ2-3
TGTGCCAGCAGCGTTAGCGGGGGGGCTGGCACAGATACGCAGTATTTT
CASSVSGGAGTDTQYF
>TRBV10-3|many|-|TRBJ2-3
TGTGCCATCGGGAGTTCTGGTACGCAGTATTTT
CAIGSSGTQYF
>TRBV5-1|many|-|TRBJ2-7
TGCGCCAGCAGCTTTTGGGGTATGGGAAACGAGCAGTACTTC
CASSFWGMGNEQYF
>TRBV20-1|many|-|TRBJ1-1
TGCAGTGCTAGAGATCGAGTCCGGGCACCGAACACTGAAGCTTTCTTT
CSARDRVRAPNTEAFF
>TRBV5-1|-|-|TRBJ2-1
TGCGCCAGCAGCGGCACCTTTGACAATGAGCAGTTCTTC
CASSGTFDNEQFF
>TRBV7-9|-|TRBD1|TRBJ2-3
TGTGCCAGCAGCCCCTTCGACAGGGAAAGTGAAGATACGCAGTATTTT
CASSPFDRESEDTQYF
>TRBV20-1|-|TRBD1|TRBJ1-1
TGCAGTGCTAGCAGGGGGTTCAACACTGAAGCTTTCTTT
CSASRGFNTEAFF
>TRBV27|-|TRBD1|TRBJ2-1
TGTGCCAGCAGTCTAGAGGACAGGGGCTACAATGAGCAGTTCTTC
CASSLEDRGYNEQFF
>TRBV29-1|few|-|TRBJ2-5
TGCAGCGTTGAAACTGGACGTAGGGAGACCCAGTACTTC
CSVETGRRETQYF
>TRBV7-6|-|-|TRBJ2-6
TGTGCCAGCAGCGACCGGGGGGCGGAATCCGGGGCCAACGTCCTGACTTTC
CASSDRGAESGANVLTF
>TRBV12-3/TRBV12-4|few|-|TRBJ1-6
TGTGCCAGCACCTTGGGACGGTATAATTCACCCCTCCACTTT
CASTLGRYNSPLHF
>TRBV5-6|few|-|TRBJ2-1
TGTGCCAGCAGCCAAAACCCTCTACTGAACAATGAGCAGTTCTTC
CASSQNPLLNNEQFF
>TRBV29-1|many|-|TRBJ2-4
TGCAGCGTTTCCATCATAGCCAAAAACATTCAGTACTTC
CSVSIIAKNIQYF